What follows are 3 T cell receptor beta chains derived from one specimen sequenced in a study of blood T cell repertoires in COVID-19. TCRdb's table, derived via immunoSEQ multiplex PCR, lists solely in-frame clones and lacks some. This sample has about 170,000 clones, with over 70% found just once. Source material: peripheral blood. Receptors originate from a woman aged 70-85 years who had recovered from COVID-19.

This clone was picked up one time. The chain recombines TRBV9 with TRBJ1-2, with D unresolved. V was clipped by 4 bases and J by 4 bases, with 14 bases between them. The CDR3 contains 14 residues. The germline gives CDR1 SGDLS, CDR2 YYNGEE. Written as DNA, the CDR3 is TGTGCCAGCAGCCCCGCAGCGAGTATCTATGGCTACACCTTC. Translating gives CASSPAASIYGYTF. Full variable domain (missing parts from reference TRBV9 and TRBJ1-2): DSGVTQTPKHLITATGQRVTLRCSPRSGDLSVYWYQQSLDQGLQFLIQYYNGEERAKGNILERFSAQQFPDLHSELNLSSLELGDSALYFCASSPAASIYGYTFGSGTRLTVV.

V gene TRBV27 combines with J gene TRBJ2-2; 11 bases map to TRBD2. The germline CDR1 and CDR2 sequences are MNHEY and SMNVEV (reference sequence). V lost 1 base and J lost 5; bases outside the gene matches: 3. The CDR3 sequence is 16 residues long. In DNA form, the CDR3 reads TGTGCCAGCAGTTTATTAGCGGGAGGGCGTACCGGGGAGCTGTTTTTT. It translates to CASSLLAGGRTGELFF.

The chain couples TRBV27 to TRBJ2-6; D not resolved. V was cut by 6 bases and J by 0 bases, with 12 bases left in between. CDR1 is MNHEY and CDR2 is SMNVEV in the germline V gene (reference sequence). This CDR3 spans 16 amino acids. The CDR3 spells CASRSSGPSGANVLTF. In DNA, the CDR3 is TGTGCCAGCAGATCAAGTGGGCCCTCTGGGGCCAACGTCCTGACTTTC.